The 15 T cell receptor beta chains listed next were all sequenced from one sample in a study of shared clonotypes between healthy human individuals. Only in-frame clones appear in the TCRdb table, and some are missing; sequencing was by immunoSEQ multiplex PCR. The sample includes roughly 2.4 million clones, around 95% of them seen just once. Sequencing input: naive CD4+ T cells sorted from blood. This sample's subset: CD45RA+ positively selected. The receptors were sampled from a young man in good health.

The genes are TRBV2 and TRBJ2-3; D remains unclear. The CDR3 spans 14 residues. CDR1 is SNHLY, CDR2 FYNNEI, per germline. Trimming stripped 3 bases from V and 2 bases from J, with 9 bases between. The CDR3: CASSDPSFTDTQYF. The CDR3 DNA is TGTGCCAGCAGTGATCCTTCCTTCACAGATACGCAGTATTTT.

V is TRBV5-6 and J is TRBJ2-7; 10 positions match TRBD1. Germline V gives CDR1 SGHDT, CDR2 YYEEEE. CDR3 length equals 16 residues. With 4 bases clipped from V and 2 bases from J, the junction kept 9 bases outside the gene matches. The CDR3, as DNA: TGTGCCAGCAGCCCCCGAGGGACAGGGGTTGCCTACGAGCAGTACTTC. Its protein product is CASSPRGTGVAYEQYF.

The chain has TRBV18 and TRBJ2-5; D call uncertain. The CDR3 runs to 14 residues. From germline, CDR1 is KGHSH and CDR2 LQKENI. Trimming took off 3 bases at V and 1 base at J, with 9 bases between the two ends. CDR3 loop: CASSPSSFQETQYF. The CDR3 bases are TGTGCCAGCTCACCGTCCTCATTCCAAGAGACCCAGTACTTC.

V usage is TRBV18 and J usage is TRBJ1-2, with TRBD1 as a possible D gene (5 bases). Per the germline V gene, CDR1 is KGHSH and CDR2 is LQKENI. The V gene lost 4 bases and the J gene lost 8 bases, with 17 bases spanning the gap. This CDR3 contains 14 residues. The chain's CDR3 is CASSQGQGEHGYTF. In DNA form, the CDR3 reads TGTGCCAGCTCACAAGGACAAGGCGAGCACGGCTACACCTTC.

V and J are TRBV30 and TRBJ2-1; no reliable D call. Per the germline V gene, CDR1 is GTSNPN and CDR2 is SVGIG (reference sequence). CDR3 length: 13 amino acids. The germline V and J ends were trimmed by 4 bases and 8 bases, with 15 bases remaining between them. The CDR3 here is CAWTGRHWDEQFF. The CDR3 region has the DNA TGTGCCTGGACCGGCCGTCATTGGGATGAGCAGTTCTTC. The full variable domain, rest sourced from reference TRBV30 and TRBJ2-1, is SQTIHQWPATLVQPVGSPLSLECTVEGTSNPNLYWYRQAAGRGLQLLFYSVGIGQISSEVPQNLSASRPQDRQFILSSKKLLLSDSGFYLCAWTGRHWDEQFFGPGTRLTVL.

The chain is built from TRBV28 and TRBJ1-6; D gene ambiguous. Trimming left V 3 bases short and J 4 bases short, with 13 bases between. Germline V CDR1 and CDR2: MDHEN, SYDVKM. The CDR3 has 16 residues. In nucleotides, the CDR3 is TGTGCCAGCAGTTTCCGTGAAGGATTTTATAATTCACCCCTCCACTTT. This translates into CASSFREGFYNSPLHF.

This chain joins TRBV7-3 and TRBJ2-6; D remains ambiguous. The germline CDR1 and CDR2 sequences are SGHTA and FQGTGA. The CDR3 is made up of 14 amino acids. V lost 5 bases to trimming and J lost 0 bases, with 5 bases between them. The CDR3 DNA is TGTGCCAGCAGCCGATCCTCTGGGGCCAACGTCCTGACTTTC. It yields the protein CASSRSSGANVLTF.

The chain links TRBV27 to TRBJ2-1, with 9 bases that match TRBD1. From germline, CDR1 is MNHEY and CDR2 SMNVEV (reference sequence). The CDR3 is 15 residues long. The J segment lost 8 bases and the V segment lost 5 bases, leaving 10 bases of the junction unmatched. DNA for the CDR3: TGTGCCAGCAGTCCATACCGGGACAGGGTCCATGAGCAGTTCTTC. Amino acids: CASSPYRDRVHEQFF.

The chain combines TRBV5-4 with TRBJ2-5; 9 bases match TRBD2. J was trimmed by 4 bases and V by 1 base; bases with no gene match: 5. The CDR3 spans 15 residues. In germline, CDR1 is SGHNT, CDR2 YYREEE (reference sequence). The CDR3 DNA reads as TGTGCCAGCAGCTTGTCTAGCGGGACCACAGAGACCCAGTACTTC. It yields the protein CASSLSSGTTETQYF.

This CDR3 is CAITPGQGLDNEQFF. In DNA form, the CDR3 reads TGTGCCATCACCCCAGGCCAGGGGCTGGACAATGAGCAGTTCTTC. The chain employs TRBV10-3 and TRBJ2-1; D perhaps matches TRBD1 (6 bases). The germline V and J ends were trimmed by 7 bases and 5 bases, with 18 bases remaining between them. CDR3 length equals 15 residues. Germline V gives CDR1 ENHRY, CDR2 SYGVKD.

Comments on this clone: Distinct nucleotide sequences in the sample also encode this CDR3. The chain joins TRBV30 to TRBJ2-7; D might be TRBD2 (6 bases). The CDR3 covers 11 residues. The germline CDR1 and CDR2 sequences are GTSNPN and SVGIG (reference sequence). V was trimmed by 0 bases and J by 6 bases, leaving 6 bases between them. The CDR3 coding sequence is TGTGCCTGGAGTGTGGGGGGCGAGCAGTACTTC. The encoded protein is CAWSVGGEQYF.

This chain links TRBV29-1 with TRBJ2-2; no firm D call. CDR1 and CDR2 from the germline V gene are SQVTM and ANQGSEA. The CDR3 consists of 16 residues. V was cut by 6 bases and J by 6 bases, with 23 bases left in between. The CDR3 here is CSVPSPLHTDAGELFF. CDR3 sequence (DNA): TGCAGCGTCCCCTCCCCCCTCCACACCGACGCCGGGGAGCTGTTTTTT.

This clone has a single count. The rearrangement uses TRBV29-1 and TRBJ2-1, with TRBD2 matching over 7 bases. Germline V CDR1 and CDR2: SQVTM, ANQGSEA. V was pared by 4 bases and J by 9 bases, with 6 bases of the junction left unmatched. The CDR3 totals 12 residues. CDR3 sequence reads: CSVGGLEAEQFF. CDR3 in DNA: TGCAGCGTTGGCGGACTAGAGGCTGAGCAGTTCTTC.

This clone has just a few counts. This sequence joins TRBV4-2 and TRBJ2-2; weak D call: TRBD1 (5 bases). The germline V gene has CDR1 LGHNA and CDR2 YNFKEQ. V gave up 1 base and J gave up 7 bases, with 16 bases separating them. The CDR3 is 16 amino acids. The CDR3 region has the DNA TGTGCCAGCAGCCAAGTCTCCGAAGGGGCGCACGGGGAGCTGTTTTTT. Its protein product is CASSQVSEGAHGELFF.

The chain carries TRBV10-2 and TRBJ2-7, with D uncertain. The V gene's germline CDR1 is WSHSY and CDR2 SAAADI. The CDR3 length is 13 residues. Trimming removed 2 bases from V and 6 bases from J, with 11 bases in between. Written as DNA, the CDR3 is TGCGCCAGCAGTGAGGGTTACTTAGTCGAGCAGTACTTC. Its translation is CASSEGYLVEQYF.